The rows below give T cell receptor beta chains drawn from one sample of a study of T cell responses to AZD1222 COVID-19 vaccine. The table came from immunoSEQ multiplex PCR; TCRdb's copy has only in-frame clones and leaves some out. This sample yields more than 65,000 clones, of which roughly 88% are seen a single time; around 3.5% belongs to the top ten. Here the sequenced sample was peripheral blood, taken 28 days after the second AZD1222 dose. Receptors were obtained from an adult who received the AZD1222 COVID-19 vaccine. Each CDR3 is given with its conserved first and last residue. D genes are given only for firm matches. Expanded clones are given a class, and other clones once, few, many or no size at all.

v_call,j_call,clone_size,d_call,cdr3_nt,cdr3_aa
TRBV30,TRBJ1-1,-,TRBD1,TGTGCCAGAAGAGGGGGCAGCAACACTGAAGCTTTCTTT,CARRGGSNTEAFF
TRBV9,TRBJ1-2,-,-,TGTGCCAGCAGCGTAATGAGTCTCACTAACTATGGCTACACCTTC,CASSVMSLTNYGYTF
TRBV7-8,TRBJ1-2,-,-,TGTGCCAGCAGCTTAGAGATCCGGGACCTTAACTATGGCTACACCTTC,CASSLEIRDLNYGYTF
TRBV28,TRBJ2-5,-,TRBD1,TGTGCCAGCAGTTCAACCTACAGGGGTACCCAGTACTTC,CASSSTYRGTQYF
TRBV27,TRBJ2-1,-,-,TGTGCCAGCAGTCCCCGTGGTAGCGGATCCTACAATGAGCAGTTCTTC,CASSPRGSGSYNEQFF
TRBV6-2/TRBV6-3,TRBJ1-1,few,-,TGTGCCAGCAGCTTGACAGGACCCGAAGCTTTCTTT,CASSLTGPEAFF
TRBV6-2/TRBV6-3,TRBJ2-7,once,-,TGTGCCAGCAGTTATCACCGCTCCGGGGGAGCAGAAGTTGGCGGGTTCTACGAGCAGTACTTC,CASSYHRSGGAEVGGFYEQYF
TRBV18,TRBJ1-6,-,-,TGTGCCAGCTCACCACCGGCCAGGGTAAAGTCCCACTTT,CASSPPARVKSHF
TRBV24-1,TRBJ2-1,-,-,TGTGCCACCAGTGATTCCACCCGACGAACGGAAAGCTCCTACAATGAGCAGTTCTTC,CATSDSTRRTESSYNEQFF
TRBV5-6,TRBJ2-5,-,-,TGTGCCAGCAGCTTACAGGGTATAGAGACCCAGTACTTC,CASSLQGIETQYF
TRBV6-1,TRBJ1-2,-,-,TGTGCCAGCAGTGAAACGTTGGTGGGGAATGGCTACACCTTC,CASSETLVGNGYTF
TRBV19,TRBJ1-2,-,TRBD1,TGTGCCAGTACTCCTCCGCAGGGGGCTAAGGGGAACTATGGCTACACCTTC,CASTPPQGAKGNYGYTF
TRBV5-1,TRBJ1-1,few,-,TGCGCCAGCAGCGGAGGGAAGCCTGAAGCTTTCTTT,CASSGGKPEAFF
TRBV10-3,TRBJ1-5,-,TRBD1,TGTGCCATCAGTGAAACGACAGGGGATCGCAATCAGCCCCAGCATTTT,CAISETTGDRNQPQHF
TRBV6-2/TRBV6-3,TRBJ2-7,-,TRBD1,TGTGCCAGCAGCACTACCGGGACAGCATCCTACGAGCAGTACTTC,CASSTTGTASYEQYF
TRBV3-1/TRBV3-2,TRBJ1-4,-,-,TGTGCCAGCAGGCTTTCACGGGGCGAAAAACTGTTTTTT,CASRLSRGEKLFF
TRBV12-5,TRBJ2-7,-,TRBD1,TGTGCTAGTGGTTTCGGGACAGGGAAGAACTACGAGCAGTACTTC,CASGFGTGKNYEQYF
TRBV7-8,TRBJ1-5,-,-,TGTGCCAGCAGCCGGCAGTCGCCCCAGCATTTT,CASSRQSPQHF
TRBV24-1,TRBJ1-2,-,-,TGTGCCACCAGTGATTCTGCTTTGGGATCTGGCTACACCTTC,CATSDSALGSGYTF
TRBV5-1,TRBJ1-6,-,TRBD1,TGCGCCAGCAGCTCTCCGGGACAGGGAAATTCACCCCTCCACTTT,CASSSPGQGNSPLHF
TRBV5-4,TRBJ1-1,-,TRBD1,TGTGCCAGCAGCCCGGAAACAGGGGGCACTGAAGCTTTCTTT,CASSPETGGTEAFF
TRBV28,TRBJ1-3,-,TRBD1,TGTGCCAGCAGGGTCGAAACAGGGGCTGGAAACACCATATATTTT,CASRVETGAGNTIYF
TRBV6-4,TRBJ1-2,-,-,TGTGCCAGCAGTGACTCGGGAGGGAGGGGCTACACCTTC,CASSDSGGRGYTF
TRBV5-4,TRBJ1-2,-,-,TGTGCCAGCACCGAACAGGGATCTTTTGGCTACACCTTC,CASTEQGSFGYTF
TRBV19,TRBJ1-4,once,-,TGTGCCAGTCTACACAGGGAGGGCGAAAAACTGTTTTTT,CASLHREGEKLFF
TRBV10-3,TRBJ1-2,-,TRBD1,TGTGCCATCAGTGCCCTAGAGGACAGGGGAGGTGGCTACACCTTC,CAISALEDRGGGYTF